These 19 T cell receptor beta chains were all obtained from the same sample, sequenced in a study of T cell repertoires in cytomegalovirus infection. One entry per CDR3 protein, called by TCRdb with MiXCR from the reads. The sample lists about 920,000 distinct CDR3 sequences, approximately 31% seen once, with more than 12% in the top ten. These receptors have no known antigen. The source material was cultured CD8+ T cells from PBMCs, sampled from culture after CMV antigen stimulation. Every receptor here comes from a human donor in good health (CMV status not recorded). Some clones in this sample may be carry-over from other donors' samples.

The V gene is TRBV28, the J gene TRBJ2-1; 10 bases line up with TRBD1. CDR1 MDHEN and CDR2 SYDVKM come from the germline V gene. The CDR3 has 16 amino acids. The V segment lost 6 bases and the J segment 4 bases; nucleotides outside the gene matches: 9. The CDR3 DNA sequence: TGTGCCAGCAGGCATCCGGGACAGGGGAGGTACAATGAGCAGTTCTTC. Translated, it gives CASRHPGQGRYNEQFF.

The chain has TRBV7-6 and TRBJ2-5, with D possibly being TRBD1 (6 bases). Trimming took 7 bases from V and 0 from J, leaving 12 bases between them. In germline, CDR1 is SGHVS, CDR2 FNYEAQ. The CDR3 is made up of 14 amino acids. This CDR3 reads CASNSTGYQETQYF. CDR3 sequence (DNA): TGTGCCAGCAACTCAACAGGGTACCAAGAGACCCAGTACTTC.

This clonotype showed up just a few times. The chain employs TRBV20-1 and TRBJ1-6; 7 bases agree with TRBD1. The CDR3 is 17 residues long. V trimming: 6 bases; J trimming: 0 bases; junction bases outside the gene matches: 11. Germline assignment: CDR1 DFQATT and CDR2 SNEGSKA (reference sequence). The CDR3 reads CSAISDRQSSYNSPLHF. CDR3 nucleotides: TGCAGTGCAATATCGGACAGGCAATCCTCCTATAATTCACCCCTCCACTTT.

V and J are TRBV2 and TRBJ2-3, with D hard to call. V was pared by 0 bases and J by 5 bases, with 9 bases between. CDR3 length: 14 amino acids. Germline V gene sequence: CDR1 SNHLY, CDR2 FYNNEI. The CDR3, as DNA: TGTGCCAGCAGTGAAGCGCCAGCAGAAGATACGCAGTATTTT. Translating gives CASSEAPAEDTQYF.

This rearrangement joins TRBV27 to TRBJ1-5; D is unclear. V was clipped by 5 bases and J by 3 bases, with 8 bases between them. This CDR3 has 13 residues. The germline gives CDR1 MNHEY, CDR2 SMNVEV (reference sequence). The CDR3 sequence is CASSPITNQPQHF. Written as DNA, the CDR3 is TGTGCCAGCAGTCCCATAACCAATCAGCCCCAGCATTTT.

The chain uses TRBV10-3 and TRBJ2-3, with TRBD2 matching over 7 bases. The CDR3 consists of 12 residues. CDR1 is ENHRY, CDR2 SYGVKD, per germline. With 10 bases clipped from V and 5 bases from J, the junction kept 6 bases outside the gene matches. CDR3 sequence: CANGRSGDTQYF. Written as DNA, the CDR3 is TGTGCCAACGGGAGGAGCGGAGATACGCAGTATTTT.

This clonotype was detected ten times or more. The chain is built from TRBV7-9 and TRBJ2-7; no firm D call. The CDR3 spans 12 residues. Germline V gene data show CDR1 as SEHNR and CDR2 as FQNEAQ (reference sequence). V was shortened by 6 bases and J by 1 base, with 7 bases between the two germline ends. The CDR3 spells CASSAGSYEQYF. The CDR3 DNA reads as TGTGCCAGCAGTGCAGGATCCTACGAGCAGTACTTC.

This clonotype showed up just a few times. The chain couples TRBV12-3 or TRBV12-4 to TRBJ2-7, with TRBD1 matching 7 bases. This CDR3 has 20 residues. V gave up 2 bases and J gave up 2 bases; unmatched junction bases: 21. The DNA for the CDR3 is TGTGCCAGCAGTTTATTGGGACAGTGTCGTGCAGTTTGGGACGCCTACGAGCAGTACGTC. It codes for CASSLLGQCRAVWDAYEQYV.

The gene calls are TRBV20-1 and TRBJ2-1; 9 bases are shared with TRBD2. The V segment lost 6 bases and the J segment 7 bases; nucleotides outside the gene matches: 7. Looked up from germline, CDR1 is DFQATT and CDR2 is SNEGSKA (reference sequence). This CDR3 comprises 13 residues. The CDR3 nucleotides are TGCAGTGCGATGGGACTAGCCGCGAATGAGCAGTTCTTC. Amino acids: CSAMGLAANEQFF.

CDR3 DNA: TGTGCCAGCATCCAGCGGGGGGGCACCGGGGAGCTGTTTTTT. This sequence encodes CASIQRGGTGELFF. The rearrangement links TRBV2 to TRBJ2-2; 10 nucleotides line up with TRBD2. CDR3 size: 14 residues. The ends lost 7 bases at V and 4 bases at J; junction bases unmatched: 3. Germline V gene lookup returns CDR1 SNHLY and CDR2 FYNNEI.

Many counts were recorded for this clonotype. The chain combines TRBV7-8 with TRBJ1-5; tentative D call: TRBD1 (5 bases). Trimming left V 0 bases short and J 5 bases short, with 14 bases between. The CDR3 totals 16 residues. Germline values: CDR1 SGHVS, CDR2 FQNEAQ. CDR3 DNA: TGTGCCAGCAGCTTAGCCCGCAGGGCGGGCGATCAGCCCCAGCATTTT. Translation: CASSLARRAGDQPQHF.

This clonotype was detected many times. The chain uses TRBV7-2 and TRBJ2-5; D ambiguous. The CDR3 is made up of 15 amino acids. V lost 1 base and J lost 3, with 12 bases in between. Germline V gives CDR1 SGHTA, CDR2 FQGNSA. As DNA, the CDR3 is TGTGCCAGCAGCTTAGTCGTTGGCCGGAAAGAGACCCAGTACTTC. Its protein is CASSLVVGRKETQYF.

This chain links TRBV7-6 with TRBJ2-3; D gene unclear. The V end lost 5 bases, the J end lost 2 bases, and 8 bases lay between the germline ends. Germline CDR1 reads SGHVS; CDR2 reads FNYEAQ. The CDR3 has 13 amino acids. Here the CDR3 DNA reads TGTGCCAGCAGCCCGCAGATCACAGATACGCAGTATTTT. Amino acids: CASSPQITDTQYF.

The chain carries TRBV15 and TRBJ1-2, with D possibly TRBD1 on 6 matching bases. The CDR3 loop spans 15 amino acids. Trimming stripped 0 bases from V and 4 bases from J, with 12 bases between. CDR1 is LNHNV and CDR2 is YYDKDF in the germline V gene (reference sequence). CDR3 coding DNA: TGTGCCACCAGCAGAGAACGGGGGACATCCTATGGCTACACCTTC. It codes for CATSRERGTSYGYTF. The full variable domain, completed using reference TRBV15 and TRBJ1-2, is DAMVIQNPRYQVTQFGKPVTLSCSQTLNHNVMYWYQQKSSQAPKLLFHYYDKDFNNEADTPDNFQSRRPNTSFCFLDIRSPGLGDTAMYLCATSRERGTSYGYTFGSGTRLTVV.

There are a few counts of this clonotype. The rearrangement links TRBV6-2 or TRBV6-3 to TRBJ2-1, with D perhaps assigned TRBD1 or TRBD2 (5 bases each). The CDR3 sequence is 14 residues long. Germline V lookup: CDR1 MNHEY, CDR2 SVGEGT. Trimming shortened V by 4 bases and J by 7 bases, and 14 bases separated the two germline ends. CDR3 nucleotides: TGTGCCAGCAGTTGGACATCCCGAGGGAATGAGCAGTTCTTC. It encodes CASSWTSRGNEQFF.

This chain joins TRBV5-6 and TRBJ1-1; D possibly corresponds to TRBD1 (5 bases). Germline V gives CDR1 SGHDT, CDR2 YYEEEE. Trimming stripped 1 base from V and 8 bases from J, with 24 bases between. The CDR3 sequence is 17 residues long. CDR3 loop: CASSLPTGGLRTGEAFF. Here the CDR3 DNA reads TGTGCCAGCAGCTTGCCGACGGGGGGTCTCCGAACCGGCGAAGCTTTCTTT.

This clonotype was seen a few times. The CDR3 sequence: CASPAGSGDYEQFF. The CDR3 region has the DNA TGTGCCAGCCCTGCGGGGTCGGGGGACTATGAGCAGTTCTTC. The chain links TRBV2 to TRBJ2-1; weak D call: TRBD2 (6 bases). Germline-derived CDR1 and CDR2 are SNHLY and FYNNEI. The V end was cut by 8 bases, the J end by 8 bases, with 19 bases between. There are 14 residues in the CDR3.

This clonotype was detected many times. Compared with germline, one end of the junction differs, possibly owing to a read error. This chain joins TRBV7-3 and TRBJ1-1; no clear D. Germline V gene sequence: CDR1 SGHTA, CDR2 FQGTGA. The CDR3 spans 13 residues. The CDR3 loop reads CASRLRENTEAFF. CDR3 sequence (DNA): TGTGCCAGCAGATTAAGAGAGAACACTGAAGCTTTCTTT.

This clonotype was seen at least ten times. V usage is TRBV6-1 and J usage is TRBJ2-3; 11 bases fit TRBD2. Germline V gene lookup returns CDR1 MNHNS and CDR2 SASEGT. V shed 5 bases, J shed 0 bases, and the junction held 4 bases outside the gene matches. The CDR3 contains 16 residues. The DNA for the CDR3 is TGTGCCAGCAGTCTACTAGCGGGGGCTAGCACAGATACGCAGTATTTT. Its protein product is CASSLLAGASTDTQYF.